The text below deals with one T cell receptor beta chain. The ends lost 6 bases at V and 5 bases at J; junction bases unmatched: 12. This CDR3 is 15 amino acids long. Germline V gene data show CDR1 as GTSNPN and CDR2 as SVGIG (reference sequence). The data are from a study of blood T cell repertoires in COVID-19. Study in general: Both acute and convalescent COVID-19 samples were obtained from the United States, Italy and Spain. The analysed material was cDNA or gDNA that came from T cells, B-cell-depleted T cells, or PBMCs.

Authors' data handling: Counts of nucleated cells, estimated from reference gene primer amplification, were obtained. Repertoires were generated with immunoSEQ multiplex PCR, while TCRdb's copy carries only in-frame clones and drops some. V, J and clone size reflect that table, while D and trimming were determined from the DNA. The sample holds approximately 69,000 clones, roughly 79% seen once. The sequence came from a man between 60 and 70 years old with acute or convalescent COVID-19. Sequenced input: peripheral blood. V and J are TRBV30 and TRBJ1-3, with 8 bases aligning to TRBD1. The CDR3 sequence: CACIARDRPRNTIYF. Written as DNA, the CDR3 is TGTGCCTGCATAGCACGGGACAGGCCTCGAAACACCATATATTTT. The complete variable domain, with remaining parts taken from reference TRBV30 and TRBJ1-3, reads SQTIHQWPATLVQPVGSPLSLECTVEGTSNPNLYWYRQAAGRGLQLLFYSVGIGQISSEVPQNLSASRPQDRQFILSSKKLLLSDSGFYLCACIARDRPRNTIYFGEGSWLTVV.